These 26 T cell receptor beta chains originate from one sample sequenced in a study of blood T cell repertoires in COVID-19 (dated by TCRdb to 2018 to 2020). Library method: the immunoSEQ multiplex PCR assay. The table was pulled from immuneACCESS by TCRdb, which kept in-frame rearrangements only. Such tables lose some clones; where checked, under half of the loss comes from unresolved V genes, and the rest has no known cause. A total of a few hundred thousand clones appear in this sample, around 90% of them only once. The ten biggest clones cover roughly 10% of the sample. Sequences were obtained from peripheral blood. The source of these receptors is a woman in her 70s with COVID-19, enrolled during active disease.

V is TRBV6-5 and J is TRBJ2-7; 7 positions match TRBD2. The V and J ends lost 4 bases and 2 bases, in that order; junction bases with no gene match: 2. Germline V lookup: CDR1 MNHEY, CDR2 SVGAGI. The CDR3 is made up of 13 amino acids. This CDR3 is CASSLLAAYEQYF. CDR3 in DNA: TGTGCCAGCAGTTTGCTAGCGGCCTACGAGCAGTACTTC.

The chain combines TRBV5-1 with TRBJ1-4, with 7 bases matching TRBD1. Losses at the gene ends were 4 bases for V and 6 bases for J; bases not matched to a gene: 6. Looked up from germline, CDR1 is SGHRS and CDR2 is YFSETQ. The CDR3 runs to 14 residues. The CDR3 loop is CASSPGTVDEKLFF. Here the CDR3 DNA reads TGCGCCAGCAGCCCCGGGACAGTTGATGAAAAACTGTTTTTT. The whole variable domain, filled in from reference TRBV5-1 and TRBJ1-4, reads KAGVTQTPRYLIKTRGQQVTLSCSPISGHRSVSWYQQTPGQGLQFLFEYFSETQRNKGNFPGRFSGRQFSNSRSEMNVSTLELGDSALYLCASSPGTVDEKLFFGSGTQLSVL.

This chain connects TRBV7-6 to TRBJ2-1; D uncertain. The CDR3 runs to 16 residues. The germline V gene has CDR1 SGHVS and CDR2 FNYEAQ. V lost 5 bases, J lost 3 bases, and 17 bases lay in between. The CDR3 nucleotides are TGTGCCAGCAGCCTTCAATTTGCGACTGGCTACAATGAGCAGTTCTTC. It is translated as CASSLQFATGYNEQFF. Looking up the rest from reference TRBV7-6 and TRBJ2-1 gives the full variable domain: GAGVSQSPRYKVTKRGQDVALRCDPISGHVSLYWYRQALGQGPEFLTYFNYEAQQDKSGLPNDRFSAERPEGSISTLTIQRTEQRDSAMYRCASSLQFATGYNEQFFGPGTRLTVL.

A remark on this clone: An end of the junction differs from the germline gene, which may be a read error. This chain uses TRBV4-1 with TRBJ1-2; no reliable D call. This CDR3 is built from 15 residues. Germline V gene lookup returns CDR1 MGHRA and CDR2 YSYEKL. The CDR3 DNA follows: TGCGCCAGCAGCCAAGAGCACAGCTCTAACTCTGGCTACACCTTC. It yields the protein CASSQEHSSNSGYTF.

Only one count was recorded for this clone. The J gene is TRBJ2-3, the V gene TRBV4-3, with a weak D call TRBD1 (6 bases). Germline CDR1 reads LGHNA; CDR2 reads YSLEER. V was cut by 0 bases and J by 0 bases, with 10 bases left in between. CDR3 length: 16 amino acids. The CDR3 DNA follows: TGCGCCAGCAGCCAAGATTTGGGACATAGCACAGATACGCAGTATTTT. As protein: CASSQDLGHSTDTQYF.

The gene calls are TRBV5-4 and TRBJ2-3, with 10 nucleotides matching TRBD2. Germline CDR1 reads SGHNT; CDR2 reads YYREEE (reference sequence). V was pared by 4 bases and J by 1 base, with 6 bases of the junction left unmatched. This CDR3 is built from 16 residues. CDR3 nucleotides: TGTGCCAGCAGCCTTCCTAGCGGGAGAGGCACAGATACGCAGTATTTT. Its translation: CASSLPSGRGTDTQYF. Using reference TRBV5-4 and TRBJ2-3 for the parts outside the CDR3, the full variable domain is ETGVTQSPTHLIKTRGQQVTLRCSSQSGHNTVSWYQQALGQGPQFIFQYYREEENGRGNFPPRFSGLQFPNYSSELNVNALELDDSALYLCASSLPSGRGTDTQYFGPGTRLTVL.

The rearrangement joins TRBV19 to TRBJ1-2; TRBD1 might be the D (6 bases). CDR1 and CDR2 from the germline V gene are LNHDA and SQIVND (reference sequence). V was pared by 7 bases and J by 2 bases, with 14 bases between. The CDR3 is 14 amino acids. Here the CDR3 reads CASTPKDRNYGYTF. The CDR3 region has the DNA TGTGCCAGTACACCCAAGGACAGAAACTATGGCTACACCTTC.

The gene calls are TRBV27 and TRBJ2-1; D uncertain. The germline V and J ends were trimmed by 1 base and 2 bases, with 21 bases remaining between them. Germline values: CDR1 MNHEY, CDR2 SMNVEV (reference sequence). The CDR3 has 19 amino acids. The CDR3 bases are TGTGCCAGCAGTTTATACCCAATCACTTTACAGCCGCCCTACAATGAGCAGTTCTTC. This gives the protein CASSLYPITLQPPYNEQFF.

The gene calls are TRBV19 and TRBJ2-2; tentatively, D is TRBD2 (6 bases). This CDR3 comprises 14 residues. Germline V lookup: CDR1 LNHDA, CDR2 SQIVND (reference sequence). Deletions cut 4 bases from V and 1 base from J, with 7 bases between. CDR3 nucleotides: TGTGCCAGTAGTAACGGGAGGAACACCGGGGAGCTGTTTTTT. Translation gives CASSNGRNTGELFF.

The chain employs TRBV30 and TRBJ1-5, with a weak D call TRBD1 (6 bases). The CDR3 covers 13 residues. V lost 5 bases to trimming and J lost 3 bases, with 11 bases between them. CDR1 GTSNPN and CDR2 SVGIG come from the germline V gene (reference sequence). The CDR3 reads CAWGGRFNQPQHF. The DNA of the CDR3 is TGTGCCTGGGGGGGCAGGTTCAATCAGCCCCAGCATTTT. Drawing the rest from reference TRBV30 and TRBJ1-5, the complete variable domain is SQTIHQWPATLVQPVGSPLSLECTVEGTSNPNLYWYRQAAGRGLQLLFYSVGIGQISSEVPQNLSASRPQDRQFILSSKKLLLSDSGFYLCAWGGRFNQPQHFGDGTRLSIL.

J is TRBJ1-3 and V is TRBV19; perhaps TRBD1 as D (5 bases). Trimming took off 6 bases at V and 0 bases at J, with 12 bases between the two ends. The CDR3 sequence is 15 residues long. CDR1 is LNHDA, CDR2 SQIVND, per germline (reference sequence). DNA of the CDR3: TGTGCCAGTAGAAGATCGACAGTCTCTGGAAACACCATATATTTT. Its translation: CASRRSTVSGNTIYF.

V is TRBV4-1 and J is TRBJ1-4; TRBD1 is a possible D gene (5 bases). CDR3 length equals 16 residues. Germline V gene sequence: CDR1 MGHRA, CDR2 YSYEKL. The V and J ends lost 1 base and 7 bases respectively, with 16 bases between them. The DNA of the CDR3 is TGCGCCAGCAGCCAAGTAGGAGGGGATCTAGGTGAAAAACTGTTTTTT. This sequence encodes CASSQVGGDLGEKLFF.

V usage is TRBV5-1 and J usage is TRBJ2-7; 7 bases are shared with TRBD1. Trimming cost V 5 bases and J 2 bases; bases outside gene matches: 13. This CDR3 is built from 16 residues. Germline lookup yields CDR1 SGHRS and CDR2 YFSETQ. The CDR3 spells CASSHTRDSQTYEQYF. For the CDR3, the DNA is TGCGCCAGCAGTCATACCCGGGACAGTCAAACCTACGAGCAGTACTTC.

The V call is TRBV20-1, the J call TRBJ1-5; D not certain. CDR3 size: 13 residues. Germline loops: CDR1 DFQATT, CDR2 SNEGSKA (reference sequence). V was cut by 3 bases and J by 4 bases, with 10 bases left in between. Here the CDR3 DNA reads TGCAGTGCTAGTACCCGGAGTAATCAGCCCCAGCATTTT. Translated: CSASTRSNQPQHF.

This sequence joins TRBV6-6 and TRBJ1-2; TRBD1 is a possible D gene (5 bases). The V end was cut by 0 bases, the J end by 4 bases, with 12 bases between. The CDR3 loop spans 15 amino acids. The V gene's germline CDR1 is MNHNY and CDR2 SVGAGI (reference sequence). CDR3 protein: CASSYSPRQGYGYTF. The CDR3, as DNA: TGTGCCAGCAGTTACTCACCGCGTCAGGGCTATGGCTACACCTTC.

The chain recombines TRBV7-9 with TRBJ2-1; TRBD2 matches at 11 bases. The CDR3 loop spans 15 amino acids. Trimming took 5 bases from V and 5 from J; bases not matched to a gene: 5. Looked up from germline, CDR1 is SEHNR and CDR2 is FQNEAQ (reference sequence). CDR3 nucleotide sequence: TGTGCCAGCAGCCCGCCGGGACTAGCGGACAATGAGCAGTTCTTC. It encodes CASSPPGLADNEQFF.

The J gene is TRBJ2-2, the V gene TRBV28; 8 bases map to TRBD2. The J segment lost 2 bases and the V segment lost 5 bases, leaving 7 bases of the junction unmatched. Germline V gene data show CDR1 as MDHEN and CDR2 as SYDVKM. This CDR3 is 16 amino acids long. CDR3 loop: CASSLGLAGNTGELFF. In DNA form, the CDR3 reads TGTGCCAGCAGTCTGGGGCTAGCGGGCAACACCGGGGAGCTGTTTTTT.

The rearrangement joins TRBV24-1 to TRBJ2-1, with D unclear. Trimming took off 2 bases at V and 3 bases at J, with 4 bases between the two ends. This CDR3 comprises 13 residues. The germline V gene has CDR1 KGHDR and CDR2 SFDVKD. The CDR3, as DNA: TGTGCCACCAGTGATTCGGGCTACAATGAGCAGTTCTTC. It translates to CATSDSGYNEQFF.

The rearrangement links TRBV6-6 to TRBJ2-5, with 9 bases fitting TRBD1. The CDR3 has 15 residues. V trimming: 5 bases; J trimming: 7 bases; junction bases outside the gene matches: 11. In germline, CDR1 is MNHNY, CDR2 SVGAGI (reference sequence). DNA of the CDR3: TGTGCCAGCAGTCTCCGACAGGGGGTTCGTGGGACCCAGTACTTC. This sequence encodes CASSLRQGVRGTQYF.

This chain joins TRBV6-6 and TRBJ2-7, with TRBD2 as a possible D gene (5 bases). The germline CDR1 and CDR2 sequences are MNHNY and SVGAGI (reference sequence). This CDR3 is built from 16 residues. V lost 7 bases and J lost 0, with 19 bases in between. Written as DNA, the CDR3 is TGTGCCAGCAATCATAGGGTGGGAGCGAGCTCCTACGAGCAGTACTTC. Its protein product is CASNHRVGASSYEQYF.

The chain joins TRBV10-3 to TRBJ2-7, with unresolved D. In germline, CDR1 is ENHRY, CDR2 SYGVKD. The V gene lost 8 bases and the J gene lost 0 bases, with 5 bases spanning the gap. The CDR3 runs 11 residues. DNA for the CDR3: TGTGCCATCGCCAGCTCCTACGAGCAGTACTTC. Translating it yields CAIASSYEQYF.

CDR3 sequence (DNA): TGTGCCAGAAGCTTAAAAGCGGGGACCTACAATGAGCAGTTCTTC. This encodes CARSLKAGTYNEQFF. The gene calls are TRBV7-5 and TRBJ2-1; the table's TRBD2 call for D was not verified on the DNA. TRBV7-5 is labeled a pseudogene. CDR3 size: 15 residues.

This clone was recorded a few times. V is TRBV14 and J is TRBJ1-6; the D gene is possibly TRBD1 (6 bases). The germline V and J ends were trimmed by 1 base and 6 bases, with 10 bases remaining between them. The CDR3 runs to 15 residues. Germline-derived CDR1 and CDR2 are SGHDN and FVKESK. DNA for the CDR3: TGTGCCAGCAGCCAAGGGACAGAAAGTAATTCACCCCTCCACTTT. Its translation: CASSQGTESNSPLHF. The full variable domain, rest sourced from reference TRBV14 and TRBJ1-6, is EAGVTQFPSHSVIEKGQTVTLRCDPISGHDNLYWYRRVMGKEIKFLLHFVKESKQDESGMPNNRFLAERTGGTYSTLKVQPAELEDSGVYFCASSQGTESNSPLHFGNGTRLTVT.

The CDR3, as DNA: TGTGCCAGAGGGGGCATTGGAAACACCATATATTTT. Its protein is CARGGIGNTIYF. The chain is built from TRBV25-1 and TRBJ1-3; 7 bases line up with TRBD1. The germline CDR1 and CDR2 sequences are MGHDK and SYGVNS. The length of the CDR3 is 12 residues. After removal of 9 bases from V and 3 bases from J, the junction contained 2 bases not matched to a gene.

This clone is a singleton in its sample. This CDR3 reads CASSQEAEGSEAFF. The CDR3 DNA reads as TGTGCCAGCAGCCAAGAGGCAGAGGGATCTGAAGCTTTCTTT. The chain recombines TRBV14 with TRBJ1-1; no firm D call. The germline V gene has CDR1 SGHDN and CDR2 FVKESK. V was pared by 0 bases and J by 6 bases, with 11 bases between. This CDR3 is built from 14 residues.

The genes are TRBV19 and TRBJ1-5, with 10 positions matching TRBD1. V lost 3 bases to trimming and J lost 9 bases; unmatched junction nucleotides: 8. Germline CDR1 is LNHDA and CDR2 is SQIVND (reference sequence). The CDR3 contains 15 residues. The CDR3 region is CASSIPGTGVPPQHF. The DNA of the CDR3 is TGTGCCAGTAGTATCCCCGGGACAGGGGTTCCGCCCCAGCATTTT.